A single T cell receptor beta chain is shown here with its context. No antigen is known for it. The data were taken from a study of tissue T cells after allogeneic stem cell transplantation. Study-level information: Tissue samples with histologically apparent lymphocytes on H&E review were prioritized for sequencing. Study-level points and caveats: In patients and mice, blood and spleen missed much of tissue repertoire. Within patients, tissue anatomy strongly shaped TCR repertoire composition. This small cohort was clinically heterogeneous, and sampling depth was a limitation.

The CDR3 spans 13 residues. Germline V gene data show CDR1 as LNHDA and CDR2 as SQIVND (reference sequence). Trimming took off 3 bases at V and 10 bases at J, with 15 bases between the two ends. Steroid-refractory graft-versus-host disease after allogeneic hematopoietic cell transplant qualified adults for prospective research-autopsy enrollment. Repertoires were generated with immunoSEQ multiplex PCR, while TCRdb's copy carries only in-frame clones and drops some. The repertoire includes a few thousand clones, roughly 78% of them detected once, and around 10% sits in the top ten. V gene TRBV19 combines with J gene TRBJ1-1, with unresolved D. Here the sequenced sample was esophageal tissue, taken at autopsy. This receptor was taken from a male patient aged 60 or over with steroid-refractory graft-versus-host disease after an allogeneic stem cell transplant. Some T cells may arise from the graft donor. The CDR3 coding sequence is TGTGCCAGTAGTATCGGGCAGATCGGAGGAGCTTTCTTT. It codes for CASSIGQIGGAFF. Using reference TRBV19 and TRBJ1-1 for the parts outside the CDR3, the full variable domain is DGGITQSPKYLFRKEGQNVTLSCEQNLNHDAMYWYRQDPGQGLRLIYYSQIVNDFQKGDIAEGYSVSREKKESFPLTVTSAQKNPTAFYLCASSIGQIGGAFFGQGTRLTVV.